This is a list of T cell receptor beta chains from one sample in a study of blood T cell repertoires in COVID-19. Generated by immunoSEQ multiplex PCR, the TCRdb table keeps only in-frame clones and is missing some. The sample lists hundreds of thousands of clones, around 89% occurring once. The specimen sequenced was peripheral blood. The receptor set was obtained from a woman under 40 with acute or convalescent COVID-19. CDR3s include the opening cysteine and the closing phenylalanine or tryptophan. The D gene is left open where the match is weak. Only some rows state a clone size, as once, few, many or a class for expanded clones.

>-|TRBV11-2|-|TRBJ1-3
CASSLDSQSGNTIYF
TGTGCCAGCAGCTTAGATTCCCAGTCTGGTAACACCATATATTTT
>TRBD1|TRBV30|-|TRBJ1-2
CASFIGTGGTGYTF
TGTGCCTCTTTCATAGGTACAGGGGGCACTGGCTACACCTTC
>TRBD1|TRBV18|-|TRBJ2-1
CASSLNRGNEQFF
TGTGCCAGCTCACTCAACAGGGGAAATGAGCAGTTCTTC
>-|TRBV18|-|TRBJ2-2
CASSPPVRATGELFF
TGTGCCAGCTCACCACCAGTGCGGGCCACCGGGGAGCTGTTTTTT
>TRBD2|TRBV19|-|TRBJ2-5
CASRLAGKETQYF
TGTGCCAGTAGGTTAGCGGGGAAAGAGACCCAGTACTTC
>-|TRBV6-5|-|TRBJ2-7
CASLSPTGPHEQYF
TGTGCCAGTCTTTCGCCCACAGGGCCCCACGAGCAGTACTTC
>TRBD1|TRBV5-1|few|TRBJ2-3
CASSLDRARTDTQYF
TGCGCCAGCAGCCTGGACAGGGCTCGCACAGATACGCAGTATTTT
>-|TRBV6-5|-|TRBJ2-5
CASSTMTDQETQYF
TGTGCCAGCAGCACTATGACAGACCAAGAGACCCAGTACTTC
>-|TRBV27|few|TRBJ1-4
CASSAPGLDEKLFF
TGTGCCAGCAGTGCCCCGGGGTTAGACGAAAAACTGTTTTTT
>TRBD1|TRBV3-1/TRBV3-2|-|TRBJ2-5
CASSQETGKETQYF
TGTGCCAGCAGCCAAGAGACAGGGAAAGAGACCCAGTACTTC
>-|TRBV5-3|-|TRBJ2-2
CARSFNRVWGYTGELFF
TGTGCCAGAAGCTTTAACAGGGTGTGGGGATACACCGGGGAGCTGTTTTTT
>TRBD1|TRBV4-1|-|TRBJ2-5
CASSQFPQDRQETQYF
TGCGCCAGCAGCCAATTTCCCCAGGACAGGCAAGAGACCCAGTACTTC
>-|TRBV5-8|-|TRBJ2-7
CASSLEGRREQYF
TGTGCCAGCAGCTTGGAAGGGAGGCGCGAGCAGTACTTC
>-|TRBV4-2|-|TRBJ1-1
CASSQGPGSTEAFF
TGTGCCAGCAGCCAAGGTCCGGGATCCACTGAAGCTTTCTTT
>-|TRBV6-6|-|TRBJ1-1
CASSYSTVNTEAFF
TGTGCCAGCAGTTACTCGACTGTGAACACTGAAGCTTTCTTT
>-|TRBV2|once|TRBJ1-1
CASRGFTVNTEAFF
TGTGCCAGCAGGGGCTTTACGGTGAACACTGAAGCTTTCTTT
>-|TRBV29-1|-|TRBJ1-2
CSVDPATYYGYTF
TGCAGCGTTGACCCCGCAACATACTATGGCTACACCTTC
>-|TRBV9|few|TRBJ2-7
CASSVAPDSSYEQYF
TGTGCCAGCAGCGTAGCGCCCGACAGCTCCTACGAGCAGTACTTC
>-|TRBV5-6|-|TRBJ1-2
CASSLETSGTKISNYGYTF
TGTGCCAGCAGCTTGGAGACCTCCGGGACAAAAATTTCTAACTATGGCTACACCTTC
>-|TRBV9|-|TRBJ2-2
CASSTRGKTGELFF
TGTGCCAGCAGTACGAGGGGGAAGACCGGGGAGCTGTTTTTT
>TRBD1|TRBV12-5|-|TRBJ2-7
CASGPNPGQGLYCEQYF
TGTGCTAGTGGACCGAATCCGGGACAGGGGTTGTATTGCGAGCAGTACTTC
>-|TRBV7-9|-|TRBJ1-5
CASSLGQGTQHF
TGTGCCAGCAGCTTGGGGCAGGGGACCCAGCATTTT
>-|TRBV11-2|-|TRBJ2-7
CASSLSTGTPYEQYF
TGTGCCAGCAGCTTATCCACCGGGACACCCTACGAGCAGTACTTC
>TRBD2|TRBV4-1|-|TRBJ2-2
CASSQDHLRGLGGTYGELFF
TGCGCCAGCAGCCAAGATCATTTGCGCGGGCTGGGGGGGACTTACGGGGAGCTGTTTTTT
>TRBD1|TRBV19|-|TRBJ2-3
CASSIRDRGADTQYF
TGTGCCAGTAGTATCCGGGACAGGGGAGCAGATACGCAGTATTTT
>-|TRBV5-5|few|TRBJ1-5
CASSLGQSWSQPQHF
TGTGCCAGCAGCCTTGGTCAGTCTTGGAGTCAGCCCCAGCATTTT